This TCR beta chain originates from a study of blood T cells in healthy people across ages (dated by TCRdb to between 2014 and 2016). Regarding the complete study: In model experiments, roughly one uniquely barcoded TCR beta cDNA molecule per two T cells was captured by template switching. The donors were split into four age groups: young (average approximately 16 years), middle-aged (roughly 42), aged (over 55) and long-lived (roughly 86). Using the same blood draw, the study looked at two additional independent replicas of 1 million unique cDNA reads for two donors, one aged 18 to 29 and the other aged 80 or older. Using deep sequencing normalized with unique cDNA molecular identifiers, the study measured how TCR beta repertoire diversity changes with age. To avoid experimental bias, donors of different ages were distributed randomly across sequencing lanes. Overall study outcomes, separate from this receptor: Since profiling was done on bulk unsorted PBMCs, naive and antigen-experienced compartments could not be conclusively compared. The CMV infection status of donors was not known, potentially confounding age-related changes in expanded clonotypes. Estimates of total diversity based on one million sequenced T cells were regarded as lower bounds and as underestimates. As age increased, observed TCR beta diversity per million T cells dropped in a roughly linear way, and a significant reduction was already evident by age roughly 40. Compared with the aged group, more naive CD4+ T cells, fewer expanded clones and increased TCR diversity were shown by the long-lived group, suggesting age selection. There was a strong correlation between observed TCR beta diversity and the percentage of naive T cells measured by flow cytometry.

Systemically healthy Caucasian individuals from Russia, roughly 40 in total and aged roughly 6 to 100 years, were included as donors. Ten milliliters of peripheral blood were drawn from each donor into EDTA-treated Vacutainer tubes. Ficoll-Paque density-gradient centrifugation was used to isolate PBMCs, with at least 6.5 million per sample. Total RNA was extracted from PBMCs with Trizol reagent, with at least 6 micrograms obtained per sample. Naive CD45RAhigh/CD27high T cell percentages were measured by flow cytometry on a PBMC aliquot from every donor. Library generation was performed with 5' RACE. The listed sequencing device is Illumina HiSeq 2500. A second PCR of about 6 to 12 cycles was run with a J-beta primer mix and a sample-barcoded 5' primer. A unique molecular identifier was introduced onto each TCR beta cDNA molecule by a template-switch 5' adaptor carrying 12 random nucleotides. Each sample yielded at least 2.5 million CDR3-containing paired-end reads. All of the RNA was converted into first-strand cDNA using the Mint cDNA synthesis kit, with a TRBC-specific oligonucleotide serving as the primer. After uracil-DNA glycosylase treatment, a first 18-cycle PCR used universal primers M1SS and BC2_uni_R on all cDNA. On the study's bioinformatics: For normalization, 1 million high-quality reads were randomly selected from each sample, with every read carrying a distinct molecular identifier. Reads sharing molecular identifiers were discarded rather than binned into consensus sequences. MiTCR, with a Q25 quality threshold and the strictest error-elimination algorithm, was used for CDR3 identification, clonotype clustering and error correction. A nonparametric unseen species model using Euler transformation provided a lower-bound estimate of total TCR beta diversity. The public sequencing data were trimmed at Q25 with fastp and processed into clonotypes with MiXCR by TCRdb, which kept only in-frame beta chains. Duplicate CDR3 protein sequences are folded into a single record with the most common DNA and genes. In this record, the V and J calls reflect TCRdb's handling and not the investigators' own analysis. Present in this sample are hundreds of thousands of distinct CDR3 sequences, approximately 50% of which were seen just once. The top ten clones comprise roughly a third of the sample.

As regards this clonotype: The target of this receptor is not known. No base quality information exists; no much larger clone differs at one position.

The CDR3 numbers 14 residues from cysteine through phenylalanine. The retained sequence is limited to the CDR3, 42 bases, with the frame set at the first base. CDR1 SGHTA and CDR2 FQGTGA are derived from the germline V gene. V gives up 5 bases and J gives up 1 base, and the segment between their germline ends measures 11 bases. The clonotype comes from a woman in her sixties or seventies in good health. The rearranged chain carries TRBV7-3 and TRBJ2-5; the D gene is possibly TRBD1 or TRBD2, with 5 bases matching each. Input material: blood. The CDR3 sequence is CASSARGGQETQYF. The sequence in DNA is TGTGCCAGCAGCGCGAGGGGTGGCCAAGAGACCCAGTACTTC.